This TCR beta chain was recovered during a study of blood T cell repertoires in COVID-19. In the original analysis: Counts of nucleated cells, estimated from reference gene primer amplification, were obtained. Only in-frame clones appear in the TCRdb table, and some are missing; sequencing was by immunoSEQ multiplex PCR. That table furnishes V, J and clone size, whereas the DNA furnished D and trimming. The sample lists 150,000 or so clones; around four fifths were seen once. The CDR3 totals 16 residues. Germline assignment: CDR1 MNHEY and CDR2 SMNVEV (reference sequence). V shed 4 bases, J shed 5 bases, and the junction held 13 bases outside the gene matches. Participant reports of clinical history set cohort assignment.

This clonotype was sampled from a man between 65 and 85 years old who had been exposed to COVID-19. J is TRBJ2-7 and V is TRBV27, with TRBD1 matching over 8 bases. Sequencing was carried out using PBMCs or T cells enriched from blood (not recorded which). The CDR3 is CASSSLLETGVNEQYF. Written as DNA, the CDR3 is TGTGCCAGCAGTTCCCTCTTAGAGACAGGGGTCAACGAGCAGTACTTC.